This T cell receptor (beta chain) was profiled in a study of blood T cell repertoires in COVID-19 (dated by TCRdb to between 2020 and 2021). Background for the entire study: Samples from collaborators originated in the United States, Italy and Spain and spanned both the acute and convalescent phases of COVID-19. The material from the prospective study consisted of cDNA or gDNA derived from T cells, B-cell-depleted T cells, or PBMCs. Deeply sampled blood TCRbeta repertoires from subjects exposed to, actively infected with, or recovered from COVID-19 were included in the dataset. The repertoires were made available in a free public database intended to serve as a resource for research on the immune response to SARS-CoV-2. The samples were drawn from two sources: the first 160 participants of the ongoing ImmuneRACE study, and some 1,300 subjects contributed by 6 global collaborators. Nearly every sample came with metadata listing a de-identified subject ID, COVID-19 status, age in years and sex. Where HLA class I and class II types were available, the types were taken from metadata supplied by the sample provider, not from assay-based typing.

V drops 5 bases and J drops 1 base, leaving 6 bases in between. The CDR3, cysteine through phenylalanine, is 12 amino acids long. The sequence is cut down to CDR3 DNA, 36 bases in frame from base 1. CDR1 and CDR2, per the germline V gene, are MNHEY and SVGAGI. The full study reports these points: The amount of clinical and demographic metadata varied by source and participant and was provided uncurated.

TCRbeta CDR3 regions were amplified from genomic DNA using the immunoSEQ Assay, a bias-controlled multiplex PCR. The source study handled its data this way. The number of nucleated cells in each sample was estimated from the amplification of reference gene primers within the assay. Sequence reads were collapsed and filtered to measure the absolute abundance of every unique TCRbeta CDR3 rearrangement. For each sample, productive Simpson clonality was calculated as the square root of Simpson's diversity index over productive rearrangements. TCRdb's version of the immuneACCESS table is confined to in-frame rearrangements and falls short of the full clone set. An unresolved V gene accounts for under half of the shortfall where checked; the remainder is of unknown origin. The DNA was the basis for D and trimming; V, J and clone size are from that table. The sample table shows some 250,000 clones, and more than 70% are seen once. The top ten hold roughly 3% of the sample.

The collaborating institutions used their own protocols to collect whole blood in K2EDTA tubes. For TCRbeta analysis, collaborators shipped samples as frozen whole blood, isolated PBMCs, or DNA extracted from either of those sample types. Notes on this clone: This clone's antigen is unknown. Per-nucleotide qualities are absent, and no much larger clonotype sits a single base away.

Sequencing was carried out using peripheral blood. This receptor chain uses TRBV6-5 and TRBJ2-7, and the D gene may be TRBD1, 6 bases matching. This receptor was taken from a woman aged 18-30 years with acute or convalescent COVID-19. The DNA sequence is as follows: TGTGCCAGCAGTACAGGGTCCTACGAGCAGTACTTC. Translated, this is CASSTGSYEQYF.